The present TCR beta chain was sequenced within a study of blood T cell repertoires in COVID-19. In the study overall: From T cells, B-cell-depleted T cells, or PBMCs came the material, which was cDNA or gDNA.

In the authors' methods: Reference gene primer amplification gave nucleated cell count estimates. The assay was immunoSEQ multiplex PCR, and TCRdb's table has in-frame clones only and misses some. The V and J calls and clone size were taken over from that table, and D and trimming were inferred from the DNA. The data show 110,000 or so clones, roughly 82% seen once. What was sequenced was peripheral blood. The receptor's source is a human donor in a cohort sampled during active COVID-19.

The DNA for the CDR3 is TGCAGCGTCGGGTGGGGAGATGGAAACACCATATATTTT. It yields the protein CSVGWGDGNTIYF. The chain links TRBV29-1 to TRBJ1-3; no reliable D call. CDR1 and CDR2 from the germline V gene are SQVTM and ANQGSEA. V was cut by 6 bases and J by 3 bases, with 12 bases left in between. This CDR3 is built from 13 residues.